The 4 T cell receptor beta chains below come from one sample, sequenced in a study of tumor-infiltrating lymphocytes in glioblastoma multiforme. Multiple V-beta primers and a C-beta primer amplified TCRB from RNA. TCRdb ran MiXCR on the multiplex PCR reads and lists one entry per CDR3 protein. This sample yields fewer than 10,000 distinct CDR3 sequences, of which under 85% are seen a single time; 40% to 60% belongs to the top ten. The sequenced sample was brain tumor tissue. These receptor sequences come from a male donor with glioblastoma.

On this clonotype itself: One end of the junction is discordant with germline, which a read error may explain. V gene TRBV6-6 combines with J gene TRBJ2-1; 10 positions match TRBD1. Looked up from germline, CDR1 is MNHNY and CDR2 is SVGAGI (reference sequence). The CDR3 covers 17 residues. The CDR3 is CASSYSPGTGAHNKQSF. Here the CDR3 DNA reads TGTGCAAGCAGTTACTCCCCCGGGACAGGGGCCCACAATAAGCAGTCCTTC.

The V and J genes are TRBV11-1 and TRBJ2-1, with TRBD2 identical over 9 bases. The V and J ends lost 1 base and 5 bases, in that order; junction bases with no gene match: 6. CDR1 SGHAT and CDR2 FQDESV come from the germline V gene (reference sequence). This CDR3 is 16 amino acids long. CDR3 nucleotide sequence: TGTGCCAGCAGCTTAGATTTTAGCGGGGGAAACAATGAGCAGTTCTTC. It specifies CASSLDFSGGNNEQFF.

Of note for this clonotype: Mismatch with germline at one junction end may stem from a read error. The CDR3 DNA is TGTCTCAGCAGTTACGGACAGGGGGTCACTGAAGCTTTCTTC. It encodes CLSSYGQGVTEAFF. V gene TRBV12-3 or TRBV12-4 combines with J gene TRBJ1-1; 10 bases are shared with TRBD1. The CDR3 has 14 residues.

The chain's CDR3 is CASSPAQGDPEGTQYF. In DNA form, the CDR3 reads TGTGCCAGCAGCCCGGCACAAGGAGATCCCGAAGGGACGCAGTATTTT. This rearrangement joins TRBV11-3 to TRBJ2-3; D remains ambiguous. Germline CDR1 is SGHNT and CDR2 is YENEEA. The CDR3 has 16 residues. Trimming removed 5 bases at V and 9 bases at J, with 24 bases between.